This T cell receptor (beta chain) was captured by sequencing in a study of cytotoxic CD8 clonotypes in ibrutinib-treated CLL. About the study: After a median of 68 months, some 14 patients stayed remitted and about twelve progressed; responses had been partial in some 25 and complete in 2. Samples showed on average roughly 250,000 productive templates and 80,000 to 100,000 productive rearrangements.

Roughly 2 micrograms of genomic DNA, which was extracted from cryopreserved PBMCs, served as the material used for the TCR beta libraries. CDR1 is SEHNR and CDR2 is FQNEAQ in the germline V gene (reference sequence). Trimming removed 5 bases at V and 0 bases at J, with 1 base between. The CDR3 runs to 11 residues. Sequencing was designed to attain a depth spanning 1 in 200,000 to 1 in 1 million T cells. TCRdb's table, derived via immunoSEQ multiplex PCR, lists solely in-frame clones and lacks some. The sample lists approximately 70,000 clones, 70% to 90% occurring once. Specimen: PBMCs, collected at disease progression, from a patient treated with ibrutinib. This sequence was found in a human donor with chronic lymphocytic leukemia. This chain links TRBV7-9 with TRBJ1-2; D unresolved. Here the CDR3 DNA reads TGTGCCAGCAGCACTAACTATGGCTACACCTTC. Translated, it gives CASSTNYGYTF.